The T cell receptor (beta chain) described here comes from a study of blood T cell repertoires in COVID-19. Study details: Some COVID-19 samples were acute and others convalescent; all came from the United States, Italy and Spain.

Sequencing used immunoSEQ multiplex PCR; TCRdb keeps in-frame clones, though not all of them. The sample has about 270,000 clones; around four fifths are singletons. This clonotype was sampled from a woman in her 50s with active or convalescent COVID-19. Sequences were obtained from peripheral blood.

The CDR3 spells CASSESSSWAGELFF. The CDR3 region has the DNA TGCGCCAGCAGTGAGTCCTCTAGCTGGGCCGGGGAGCTGTTTTTT. The chain uses TRBV10-1 and TRBJ2-2; the D gene is possibly TRBD2 (5 bases). The CDR3 spans 15 residues. Trimming shortened V by 0 bases and J by 6 bases, and 11 bases separated the two germline ends. Germline V gene sequence: CDR1 WNHNN, CDR2 SYGVQD (reference sequence).